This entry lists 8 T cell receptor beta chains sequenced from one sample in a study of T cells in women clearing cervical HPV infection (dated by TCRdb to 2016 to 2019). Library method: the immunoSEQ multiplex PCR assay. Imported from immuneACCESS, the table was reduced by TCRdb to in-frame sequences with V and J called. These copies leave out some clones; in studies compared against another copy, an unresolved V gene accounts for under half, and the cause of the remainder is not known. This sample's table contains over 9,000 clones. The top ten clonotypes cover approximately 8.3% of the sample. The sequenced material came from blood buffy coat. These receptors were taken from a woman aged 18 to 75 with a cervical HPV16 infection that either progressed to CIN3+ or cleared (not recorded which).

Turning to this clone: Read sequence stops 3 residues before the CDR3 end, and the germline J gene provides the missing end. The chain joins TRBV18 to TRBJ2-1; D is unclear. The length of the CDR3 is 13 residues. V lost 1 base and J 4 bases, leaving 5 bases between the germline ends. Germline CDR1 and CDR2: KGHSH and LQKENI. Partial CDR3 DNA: TGTGCCAGCTCACCACAACGGTACAATGAG. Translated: CASSPQRYNE. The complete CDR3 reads CASSPQRYNEQFF.

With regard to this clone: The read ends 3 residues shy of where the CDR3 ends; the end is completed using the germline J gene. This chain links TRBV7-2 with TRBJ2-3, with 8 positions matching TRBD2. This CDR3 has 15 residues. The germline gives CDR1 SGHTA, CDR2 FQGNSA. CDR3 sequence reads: CASRSSGVGGETQYF. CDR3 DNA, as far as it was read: TGTGCCAGCAGAAGTAGCGGGGTCGGGGGAGAGACG.

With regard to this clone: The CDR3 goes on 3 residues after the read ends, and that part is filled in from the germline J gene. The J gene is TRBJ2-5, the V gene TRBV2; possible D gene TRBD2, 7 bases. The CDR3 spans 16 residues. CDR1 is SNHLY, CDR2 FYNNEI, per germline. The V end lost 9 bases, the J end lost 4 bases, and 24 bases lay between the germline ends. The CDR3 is CARGERAGRGGETQYF. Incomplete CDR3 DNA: TGTGCCAGGGGGGAAAGGGCGGGGAGGGGGGGAGAGACC.

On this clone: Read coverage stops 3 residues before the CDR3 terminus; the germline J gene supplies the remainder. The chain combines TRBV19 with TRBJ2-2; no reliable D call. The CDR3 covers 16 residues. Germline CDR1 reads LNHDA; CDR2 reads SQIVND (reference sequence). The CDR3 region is CASKVMTRTTNEKLFF. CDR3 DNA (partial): TGTGCCAGTAAAGTTATGACCAGAACAACTAATGAAAAG. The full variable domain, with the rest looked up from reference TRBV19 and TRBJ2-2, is DGGITQSPKYLFRKEGQNVTLSCEQNLNHDAMYWYRQDPGQGLRLIYYSQIVNDFQKGDIAEGYSVSREKKESFPLTVTSAQKNPTAFYLCASKVMTRTTNEKLFFGEGSRLTVL.

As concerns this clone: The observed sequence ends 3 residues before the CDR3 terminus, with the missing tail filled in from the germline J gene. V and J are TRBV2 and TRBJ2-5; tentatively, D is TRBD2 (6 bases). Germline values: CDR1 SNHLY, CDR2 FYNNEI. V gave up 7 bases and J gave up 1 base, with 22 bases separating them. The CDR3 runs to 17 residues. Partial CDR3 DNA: TGTGCCAGCACTGCAGTGGCGGGAAAGGCCTTCCAAGAGACC. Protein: CASTAVAGKAFQET. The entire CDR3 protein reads CASTAVAGKAFQETQYF.

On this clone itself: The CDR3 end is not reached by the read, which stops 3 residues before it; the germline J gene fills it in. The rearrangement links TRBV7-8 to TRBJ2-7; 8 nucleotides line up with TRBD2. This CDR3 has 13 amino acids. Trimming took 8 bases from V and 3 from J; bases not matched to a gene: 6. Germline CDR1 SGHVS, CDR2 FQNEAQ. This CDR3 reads CASSRGGFYEQYF. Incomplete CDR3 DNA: TGTGCCAGCTCTCGGGGGGGATTCTACGAG.

Here the CDR3 reads CASSLLTSGGVNTGELFF. The part of the CDR3 DNA that was read is TGTGCCAGCAGCTTATTGACTAGCGGGGGGGTGAACACCGGGGAG. The chain recombines TRBV7-8 with TRBJ2-2; 14 bases are shared with TRBD2. The CDR3 extends 3 residues past the end of the read, so its final part is completed from the germline J gene. Trimming removed 2 bases from V and 1 base from J; junction bases left unmatched: 3. Germline V CDR1 and CDR2: SGHVS, FQNEAQ. The CDR3 is made up of 18 amino acids.

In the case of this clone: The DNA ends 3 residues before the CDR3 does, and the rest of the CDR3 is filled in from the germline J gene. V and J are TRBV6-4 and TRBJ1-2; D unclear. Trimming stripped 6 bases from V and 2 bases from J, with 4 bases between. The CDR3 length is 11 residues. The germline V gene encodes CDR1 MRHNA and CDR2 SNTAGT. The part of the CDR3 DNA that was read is TGTGCCAGCAGGGGCAACTATGGC. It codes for CASRGNYG. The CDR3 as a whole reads CASRGNYGYTF.